This is a list of T cell receptor beta chains from one sample in a study of T cell responses to AZD1222 COVID-19 vaccine. The table came from immunoSEQ multiplex PCR; TCRdb's copy has only in-frame clones and leaves some out. The sample lists 92,000 or so clones; approximately 90% were seen once. The material sequenced was peripheral blood, taken on day 0 of AZD1222 vaccination. All receptors derive from an adult in good health. Both conserved end residues are part of each CDR3. A D gene is named only where the DNA matches it firmly. Rows may omit the clone size; those that give it use once, few, many or a size class.

CASRGAGEDTIYF,TGTGCCAGCAGAGGGGCCGGTGAGGACACCATATATTTT,TRBJ1-3,once,13,-,TRBV6-5
CASSIGDRGNSPLHF,TGTGCCAGTAGTATAGGGGACAGGGGTAATTCACCCCTCCACTTT,TRBJ1-6,-,15,TRBD1,TRBV19
CASTMTGVSGGYTF,TGTGCCAGCACCATGACAGGTGTTAGTGGTGGCTACACCTTC,TRBJ1-2,once,14,-,TRBV2
CASSPWGDGYTF,TGTGCCAGCAGCCCTTGGGGGGATGGCTACACCTTC,TRBJ1-2,-,12,-,TRBV28
CASRLLAGIETQYF,TGTGCCAGCAGACTACTAGCGGGGATAGAGACCCAGTACTTC,TRBJ2-5,-,14,TRBD2,TRBV28
CASSLGTIGRGKGNTIYF,TGTGCCAGCAGCTTAGGAACTATAGGACGGGGGAAGGGAAACACCATATATTTT,TRBJ1-3,-,18,-,TRBV7-2
CASGGASGFQETQYF,TGTGCCAGCGGCGGGGCTAGCGGGTTTCAAGAGACCCAGTACTTC,TRBJ2-5,-,15,TRBD2,TRBV28
CASSRDGENSWGYTF,TGTGCCAGTAGTAGGGACGGTGAAAACTCTTGGGGCTACACCTTC,TRBJ1-2,-,15,-,TRBV19
CASSQRAAEQYF,TGTGCCAGCAGCCAAAGGGCCGCAGAGCAGTACTTC,TRBJ2-7,-,12,-,TRBV16
CASSARWTSGVADEQFF,TGTGCCAGCAGCGCCAGATGGACTAGCGGGGTCGCAGATGAGCAGTTCTTC,TRBJ2-1,once,17,TRBD2,TRBV9
CASSSTGTTGELFF,TGTGCCAGCAGCTCGACAGGGACCACCGGGGAGCTGTTTTTT,TRBJ2-2,-,14,TRBD1,TRBV5-6
CASSHSRSGSGNTIYF,TGTGCCAGCAGCCACTCAAGGTCCGGCTCTGGAAACACCATATATTTT,TRBJ1-3,few,16,-,TRBV3-1/TRBV3-2
CASSTQTRGYNEQFF,TGTGCCAGCAGTACCCAAACTAGAGGCTACAATGAGCAGTTCTTC,TRBJ2-1,-,15,-,TRBV6-5
CAISETSGEYEQYF,TGTGCCATCAGTGAAACTAGCGGGGAATACGAGCAGTACTTC,TRBJ2-7,-,14,TRBD2,TRBV10-3
CARSLKGELSRDYGYTF,TGTGCCAGAAGCTTGAAGGGAGAACTCAGTCGGGACTATGGCTACACCTTC,TRBJ1-2,-,17,-,TRBV5-3
CASGPGGPSGSTDTQYF,TGTGCTAGTGGCCCCGGCGGGCCTAGCGGAAGCACAGATACGCAGTATTTT,TRBJ2-3,-,17,TRBD2,TRBV12-5
CASSQGVGGGYTF,TGCGCCAGCAGCCAGGGGGTGGGAGGTGGCTACACCTTC,TRBJ1-2,-,13,-,TRBV4-1
CASAQETNTEAFF,TGTGCCTCGGCCCAGGAAACGAACACTGAAGCTTTCTTT,TRBJ1-1,-,13,-,TRBV10-3
CASSPDSYQPQHF,TGTGCCAGCAGCCCCGACAGCTATCAGCCCCAGCATTTT,TRBJ1-5,-,13,-,TRBV7-8
CASSMTGGDASYTF,TGCGCCAGCAGCATGACAGGGGGCGACGCAAGCTACACCTTC,TRBJ1-2,once,14,TRBD1,TRBV5-1